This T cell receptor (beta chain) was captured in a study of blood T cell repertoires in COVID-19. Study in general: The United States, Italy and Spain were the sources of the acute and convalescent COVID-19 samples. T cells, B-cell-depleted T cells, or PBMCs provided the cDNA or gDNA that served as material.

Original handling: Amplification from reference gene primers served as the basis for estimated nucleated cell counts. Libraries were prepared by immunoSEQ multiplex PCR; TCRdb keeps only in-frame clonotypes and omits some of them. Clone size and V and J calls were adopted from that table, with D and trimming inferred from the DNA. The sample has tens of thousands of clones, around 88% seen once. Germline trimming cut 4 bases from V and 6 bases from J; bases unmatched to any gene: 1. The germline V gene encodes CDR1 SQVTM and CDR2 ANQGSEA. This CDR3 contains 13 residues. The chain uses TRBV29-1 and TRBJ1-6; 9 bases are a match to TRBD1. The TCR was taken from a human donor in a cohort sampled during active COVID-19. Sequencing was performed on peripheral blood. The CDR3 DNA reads TGCAGCGTTGGACAGGGGGTTAATTCACCCCTCCACTTT. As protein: CSVGQGVNSPLHF.